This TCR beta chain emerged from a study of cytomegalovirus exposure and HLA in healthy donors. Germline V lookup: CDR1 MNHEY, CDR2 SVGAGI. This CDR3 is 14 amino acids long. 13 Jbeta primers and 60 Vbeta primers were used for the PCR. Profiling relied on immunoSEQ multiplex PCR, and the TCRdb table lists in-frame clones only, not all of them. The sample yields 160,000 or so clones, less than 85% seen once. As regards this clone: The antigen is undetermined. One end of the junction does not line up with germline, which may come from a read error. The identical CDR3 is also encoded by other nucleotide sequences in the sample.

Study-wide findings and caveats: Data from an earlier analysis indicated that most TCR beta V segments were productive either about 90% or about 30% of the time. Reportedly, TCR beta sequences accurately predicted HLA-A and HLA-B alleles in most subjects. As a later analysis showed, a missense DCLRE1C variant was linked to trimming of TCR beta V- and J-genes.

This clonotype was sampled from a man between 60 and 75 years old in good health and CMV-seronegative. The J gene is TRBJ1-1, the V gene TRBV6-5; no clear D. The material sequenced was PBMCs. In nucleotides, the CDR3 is TGCGCCAGCAGTCCCTTACTCGTGAACACTGAAGCTTTCTTT. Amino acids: CASSPLLVNTEAFF.